The rows below give T cell receptor beta chains drawn from one sample of a study of identical twins. TCRdb re-derived calls from the 5' RACE reads in MiXCR, one entry per CDR3 protein. The sample lists hundreds of thousands of distinct CDR3 sequences, 9% to 15% occurring once. The data were also submitted as part of a second study, on yellow fever vaccine responses in identical twins.

Sequencing was done on a sample of CD8+ T cells sorted from blood. The receptors stem from a woman aged 18 to 35 in good health. Both conserved end residues are part of each CDR3. D genes are given only for firm matches. Size is stated for part of the rows, as once, few or many counts, or as a class when the clone is expanded.

J gene	V gene	clone size	D gene	CDR3 DNA	CDR3 protein
TRBJ1-1	TRBV29-1	-	-	TGCAGCGTTGAATTCAGCGCTACAGGTGGCAACGAAGCTTTCTTT	CSVEFSATGGNEAFF
TRBJ2-1	TRBV7-3	-	-	TGTGCCAGCAGCTTTGGCCCAGTTGACTTCAATGAGCAGTTCTTC	CASSFGPVDFNEQFF
TRBJ2-7	TRBV2	-	-	TGTGCCAGCAGTGAAGAGGTTTTTTCCTACGAGCAGTACTTC	CASSEEVFSYEQYF
TRBJ2-1	TRBV9	-	TRBD1	TGTGCCAGCAGCGCTGATCATCGCACAGGGGTTAATGAGCAGTTCTTC	CASSADHRTGVNEQFF
TRBJ2-1	TRBV9	-	TRBD2	TGTGCCAGCAGCGACGAGACTAGCGCTATGAATGAGCAGTTCTTC	CASSDETSAMNEQFF
TRBJ2-7	TRBV20-1	few	TRBD2	TGCAGTGCTAGAGATGGGGAGGCTAGCGGGAGTCCCCACTCCTACGAGCAGTACTTC	CSARDGEASGSPHSYEQYF
TRBJ2-1	TRBV12-3/TRBV12-4	few	-	TGTGCCAGCTCACTCTGGGGGGGCGATGAGCAGTTCTTC	CASSLWGGDEQFF
TRBJ1-3	TRBV4-1	-	-	TGCGCCAGCAGCCAAAGGATGGCCAGGATAATCTCTGGAAACACCATATATTTT	CASSQRMARIISGNTIYF
TRBJ2-3	TRBV5-1	-	-	TGCGCCAGCAGCTTCCGGATATCTAGCACAGATACGCAGTATTTT	CASSFRISSTDTQYF
TRBJ2-3	TRBV6-1	few	-	TGTGCCAGCAGCCAACAGGGCACGCGCACAGATACGCAGTATTTT	CASSQQGTRTDTQYF
TRBJ2-3	TRBV7-8	-	-	TGTGCCAGCAGCTTGGTCCCATCTACTCGGGATACGCAGTATTTT	CASSLVPSTRDTQYF
TRBJ1-1	TRBV24-1	-	-	TGTGCCACCAAATGGCAGGGTGAAGCTTTCTTT	CATKWQGEAFF
TRBJ2-1	TRBV7-8	many	-	TGTGCCAGCAGCCCCCCTCTAAATGAGCAGTTCTTC	CASSPPLNEQFF
TRBJ2-3	TRBV24-1	few	-	TGTGCCACCAGTGATCGGGCAATCACAGATACGCAGTATTTT	CATSDRAITDTQYF
TRBJ1-1	TRBV28	-	-	TGTGCCAGCACCCTACTTTACACGGTAAACACTGAAGCTTTCTTT	CASTLLYTVNTEAFF
TRBJ1-2	TRBV28	-	-	TGTGCCAGCAGTTCCTACGGCAGGGACTATGGCTACACCTTC	CASSSYGRDYGYTF
TRBJ2-7	TRBV5-1	-	TRBD2	TGCGCCAGCAGCTTGGTGGGCGGGAGGGCCTACGAGCAGTACTTC	CASSLVGGRAYEQYF
TRBJ2-1	TRBV4-1	-	-	TGCGCCAGCGCTGTTGGGGGTTCCAATGAGCAGTTCTTC	CASAVGGSNEQFF
TRBJ2-7	TRBV20-1	many	-	TGCAGTGCTAGAGGGGGAAGTGACTACGAGCAGTACTTC	CSARGGSDYEQYF
TRBJ2-1	TRBV20-1	-	TRBD1	TGCAGTGCTAGAGACCTCAGGGACAGGGGGTACAATGAGCAGTTCTTC	CSARDLRDRGYNEQFF
TRBJ2-3	TRBV6-5	-	-	TGTGCCAGCAGTTATTATCCTACAGATACGCAGTATTTT	CASSYYPTDTQYF
TRBJ2-2	TRBV7-9	few	-	TGTGCCAGCAGCCGAAGGATCCTCGGGAACACCGGGGAGCTGTTTTTT	CASSRRILGNTGELFF
TRBJ2-1	TRBV4-2	-	-	TGTGCCAGCAGCCTACGGAGACTGTACGTAGACAATGAGCAGTTCTTC	CASSLRRLYVDNEQFF
TRBJ2-7	TRBV12-3/TRBV12-4	-	-	TGTGCCAGCAGCCTCCAAGGGGGCGCGGGGGCGTACGAGCAGTACTTC	CASSLQGGAGAYEQYF
TRBJ1-2	TRBV7-9	-	-	TGTGCCACACTTGGGGGGGCCGCCCGTGGGGGCTACACCTTC	CATLGGAARGGYTF
TRBJ2-7	TRBV13	-	-	TGTGCCAGCAGCCCGAGGGGGAGTCCCCTAGGCTACGAGCAGTACTTC	CASSPRGSPLGYEQYF
TRBJ2-2	TRBV12-3/TRBV12-4	many	-	TGTGCCAGCGGGAACACCGGGGAGCTGTTTTTT	CASGNTGELFF
TRBJ2-7	TRBV13	-	-	TGTGCCAGCAGCCGAACACTCGCCCCTAACGAGCAGTACTTC	CASSRTLAPNEQYF
TRBJ2-7	TRBV2	-	TRBD2	TGTGCCAGCAGTGCCTTGACTAGCGGGGGGTACGAGCAGTACTTC	CASSALTSGGYEQYF
TRBJ2-3	TRBV29-1	many	-	TGCAGCCCGAACACGTTGGGGGGCTCAGATACGCAGTATTTT	CSPNTLGGSDTQYF
TRBJ1-1	TRBV4-1	-	-	TGCGCCAGCAGCCTCCACCTGAACACTGAAGCTTTCTTT	CASSLHLNTEAFF
TRBJ1-1	TRBV12-3/TRBV12-4	-	-	TGTGCCAGCAGCCCCCGGGGCCATCGATCGAACACTGAAGCTTTCTTT	CASSPRGHRSNTEAFF
TRBJ2-5	TRBV2	-	-	TGTGCCAGCAGTGCTCGGGACCCAAAACCGAGCCAGTACTTC	CASSARDPKPSQYF
TRBJ1-5	TRBV7-8	many	-	TGTGCCAGCAGCTTAAATAGCAATCAGCCCCAGCATTTT	CASSLNSNQPQHF
TRBJ2-1	TRBV11-1	-	-	TGTGCCAGCAGCCCCCCCGGACAGATGTACAATGAGCAGTTCTTC	CASSPPGQMYNEQFF
TRBJ2-7	TRBV27	many	-	TGTGCCAGCAGTTCCCCCCCCCCTAGGGGACAGCAGTACTTC	CASSSPPPRGQQYF
TRBJ1-2	TRBV28	few	-	TGTGCCAGCAGTTTACTCGGACAGCCTAACTATGGCTACACCTTC	CASSLLGQPNYGYTF
TRBJ2-4	TRBV7-9	few	TRBD1	TGTGCCAGCAGCCGGACAGGGGAAAACATTCAGTACTTC	CASSRTGENIQYF
TRBJ2-5	TRBV14	-	TRBD1	TGTGCCAGCAGCGATACAGGGGGATGGCAAGAGACCCAGTACTTC	CASSDTGGWQETQYF
TRBJ2-7	TRBV20-1	few	-	TGCAGTGCTAGAGATAGGCGAGGGTACGAGCAGTACTTC	CSARDRRGYEQYF
TRBJ2-1	TRBV2	many	-	TGTGCCAGCAGTGAAATATCACGGCAGAACCCCTGGGATGAGCAGTTCTTC	CASSEISRQNPWDEQFF
TRBJ2-7	TRBV14	-	TRBD2	TGTGCCAGCAGCCAAAGGGCGGGAGCCTACGAGCAGTACTTC	CASSQRAGAYEQYF
TRBJ2-5	TRBV7-6	-	-	TGTGCCAGCAGCTTAGGCCGGGACCTAAACCTCCAAGAGACCCAGTACTTC	CASSLGRDLNLQETQYF